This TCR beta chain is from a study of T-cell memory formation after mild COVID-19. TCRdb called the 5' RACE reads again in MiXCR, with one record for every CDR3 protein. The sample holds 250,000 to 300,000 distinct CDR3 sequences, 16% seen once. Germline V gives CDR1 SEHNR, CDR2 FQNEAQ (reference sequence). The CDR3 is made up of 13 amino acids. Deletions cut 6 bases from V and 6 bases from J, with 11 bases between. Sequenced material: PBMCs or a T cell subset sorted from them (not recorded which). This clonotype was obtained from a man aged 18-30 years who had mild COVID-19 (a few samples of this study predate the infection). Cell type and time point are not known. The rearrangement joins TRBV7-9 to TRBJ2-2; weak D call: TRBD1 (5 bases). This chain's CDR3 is CASRHRFAGELFF. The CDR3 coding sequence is TGTGCCAGCAGGCACAGGTTTGCCGGGGAGCTGTTTTTT.